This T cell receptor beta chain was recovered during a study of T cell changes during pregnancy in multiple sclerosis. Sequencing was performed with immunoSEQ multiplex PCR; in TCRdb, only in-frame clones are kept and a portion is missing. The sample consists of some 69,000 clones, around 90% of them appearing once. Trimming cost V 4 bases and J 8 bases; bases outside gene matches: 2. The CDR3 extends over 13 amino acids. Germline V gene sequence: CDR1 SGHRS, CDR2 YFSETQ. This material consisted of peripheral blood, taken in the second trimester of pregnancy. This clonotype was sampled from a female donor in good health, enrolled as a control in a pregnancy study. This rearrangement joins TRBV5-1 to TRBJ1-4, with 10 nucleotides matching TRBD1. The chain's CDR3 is CASSPDRGEKLFF. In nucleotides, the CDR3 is TGCGCCAGCAGCCCGGACAGGGGGGAAAAACTGTTTTTT.